This TCR beta chain was sequenced for a study of blood T cells in healthy people across ages. Researchers report isolating at least 6 million PBMCs per sample. Germline V gives CDR1 ENHRY, CDR2 SYGVKD. The CDR3 length is 16 residues. A second PCR, run for about 7 to 11 cycles, used a sample-barcoded 5' primer plus a J-beta primer mix. TCRdb reprocessed the 5' RACE reads via MiXCR and lists one record per CDR3 protein. The repertoire holds 600,000 to 800,000 distinct CDR3 sequences, with 20% to 25% as singletons. The receptor comes from a man between 65 and 85 years old in good health. The chain is built from TRBV10-3 and TRBJ2-5; 11 nucleotides agree with TRBD1. The end of the DNA fits TRBJ2-7 better, so the J call may be wrong. The sequencing sample was made of blood. The CDR3 loop reads CAISDPGQGASYEQYF. The CDR3, as DNA: TGTGCCATCAGTGACCCTGGACAGGGGGCTTCCTACGAGCAGTACTTC.